This T cell receptor (beta chain) was sequenced during a study of T cells in Graves' hyperthyroidism and ophthalmopathy. This clonotype was seen at least ten times. Its antigen is as yet unknown. Whole-study findings and limits: The authors' 13 V-J model separated ophthalmopathy from stable hyperthyroidism. Also found in blood were most expanded thyroid clonotypes above 0.001. Ophthalmopathy was identified by the model a median around 6.3 months ahead of onset.

Amplification of TCR beta CDR3 regions was performed using RNA transcripts as template. An initial round of RT-PCR targeting the TCR CDR3 relied on the HTBI primer set. MiXCR, applied by TCRdb to the multiplex PCR reads, yields one record per CDR3 protein. The sample consists of under 400,000 distinct CDR3 sequences, 21% of them appearing once. Germline assignment: CDR1 MNHNS and CDR2 SASEGT. V lost 9 bases, J lost 1 base, and 18 bases lay in between. The CDR3 is made up of 15 amino acids. Material: blood. The TCR was taken from a woman aged 45-60 years with Graves' hyperthyroidism. This chain joins TRBV6-1 and TRBJ1-1; a possible D gene is TRBD1 (6 bases). The CDR3 is CASSSGGAKNTEAFF. The CDR3, as DNA: TGTGCCAGTTCCTCTGGGGGGGCCAAGAACACTGAAGCTTTCTTT.